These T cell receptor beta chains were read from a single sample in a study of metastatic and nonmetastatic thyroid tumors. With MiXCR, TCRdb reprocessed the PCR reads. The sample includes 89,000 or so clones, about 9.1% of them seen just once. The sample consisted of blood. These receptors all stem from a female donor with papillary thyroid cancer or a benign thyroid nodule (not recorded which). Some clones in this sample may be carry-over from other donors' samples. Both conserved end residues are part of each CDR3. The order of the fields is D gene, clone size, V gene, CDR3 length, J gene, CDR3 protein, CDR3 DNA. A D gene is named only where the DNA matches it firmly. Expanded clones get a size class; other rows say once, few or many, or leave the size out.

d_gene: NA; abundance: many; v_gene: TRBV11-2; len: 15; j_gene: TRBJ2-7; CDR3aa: CASSSKGAPSYEQYF; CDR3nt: TGTGCCAGCAGCTCCAAAGGGGCCCCCTCCTACGAGCAGTACTTC
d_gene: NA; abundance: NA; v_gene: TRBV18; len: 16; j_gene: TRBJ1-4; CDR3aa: CASSPPVLGANEKLFF; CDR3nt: TGTGCCAGCTCACCACCGGTCTTAGGGGCGAATGAAAAACTGTTTTTT
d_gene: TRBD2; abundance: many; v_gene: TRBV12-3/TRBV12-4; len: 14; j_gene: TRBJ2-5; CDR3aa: CASSPRRGKETQYF; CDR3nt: TGTGCCAGCAGCCCCCGGCGGGGGAAAGAGACCCAGTACTTC
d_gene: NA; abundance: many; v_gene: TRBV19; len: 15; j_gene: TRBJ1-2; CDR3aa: CASSKSRRANYGYTF; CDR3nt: TGTGCCAGTAGTAAATCCAGGAGAGCTAACTATGGCTACACCTTC
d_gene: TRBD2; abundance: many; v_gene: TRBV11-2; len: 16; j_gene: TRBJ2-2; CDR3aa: CASSPPLAGFTGELFF; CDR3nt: TGTGCCAGCAGCCCCCCCCTAGCGGGGTTTACCGGGGAGCTGTTTTTT
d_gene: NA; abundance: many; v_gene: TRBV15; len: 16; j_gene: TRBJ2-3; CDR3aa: CATSREGGQGADTQYF; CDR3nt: TGTGCCACCAGCAGAGAGGGGGGGCAGGGGGCCGATACGCAGTATTTT
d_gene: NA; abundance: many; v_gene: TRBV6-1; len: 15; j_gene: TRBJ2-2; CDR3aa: CASSKPIANTGELFF; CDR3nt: TGTGCCAGCAGTAAACCAATCGCGAACACCGGGGAGCTGTTTTTT
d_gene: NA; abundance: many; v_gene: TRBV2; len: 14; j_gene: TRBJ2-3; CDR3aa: CASSRTDRTDTQYF; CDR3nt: TGTGCCAGCAGTCGGACAGACCGCACAGATACGCAGTATTTT
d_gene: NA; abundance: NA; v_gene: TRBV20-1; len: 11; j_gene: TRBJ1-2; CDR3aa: CSAFRGYGYTF; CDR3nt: TGCAGTGCTTTTAGGGGTTATGGCTACACCTTC
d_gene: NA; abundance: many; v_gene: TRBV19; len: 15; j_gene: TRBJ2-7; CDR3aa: CASSMFGGPSYEQYF; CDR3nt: TGTGCCAGTAGTATGTTCGGGGGTCCGTCCTACGAGCAGTACTTC
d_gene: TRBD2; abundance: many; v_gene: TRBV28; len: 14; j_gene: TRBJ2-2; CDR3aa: CASSLLADVRELFF; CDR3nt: TGTGCCAGCAGTTTACTAGCGGACGTTAGGGAGCTGTTTTTT
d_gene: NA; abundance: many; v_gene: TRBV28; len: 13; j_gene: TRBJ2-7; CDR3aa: CASIEGGQYEQYF; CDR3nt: TGTGCCAGCATTGAGGGGGGCCAATACGAGCAGTACTTC
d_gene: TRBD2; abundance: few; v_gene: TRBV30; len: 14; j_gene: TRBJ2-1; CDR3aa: CAWSDAGGLYEQFF; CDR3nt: TGTGCCTGGAGTGACGCGGGGGGGCTGTATGAGCAGTTCTTC
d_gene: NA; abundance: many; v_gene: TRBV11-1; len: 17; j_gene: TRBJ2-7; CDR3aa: CASSLRNWAGGGYEQYF; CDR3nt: TGTGCCAGCAGCTTACGAAATTGGGCAGGGGGAGGCTACGAGCAGTACTTC
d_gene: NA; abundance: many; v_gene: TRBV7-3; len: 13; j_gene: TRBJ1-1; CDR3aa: CASSLMVNTEAFF; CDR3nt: TGTGCCAGCAGCTTAATGGTGAACACTGAAGCTTTCTTT
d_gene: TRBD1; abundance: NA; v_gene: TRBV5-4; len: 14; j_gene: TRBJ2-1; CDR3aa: CASSTGQGYNEQFF; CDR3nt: TGTGCCAGCAGCACGGGACAGGGTTACAATGAGCAGTTCTTC
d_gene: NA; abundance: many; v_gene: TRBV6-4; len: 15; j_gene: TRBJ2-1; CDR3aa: CASSTGPWGYNEQFF; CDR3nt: TGTGCCAGCAGTACGGGACCCTGGGGTTACAATGAGCAGTTCTTC
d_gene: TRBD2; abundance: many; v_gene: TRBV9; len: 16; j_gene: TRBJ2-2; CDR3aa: CASSLRGGLDTGELFF; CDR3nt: TGTGCCAGCAGCCTTCGGGGGGGGCTCGACACCGGGGAGCTGTTTTTT
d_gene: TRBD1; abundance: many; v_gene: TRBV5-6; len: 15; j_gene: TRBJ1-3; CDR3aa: CASSLWDRGTNTIYF; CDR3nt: TGTGCCAGCAGCTTGTGGGACAGGGGAACAAACACCATATATTTT
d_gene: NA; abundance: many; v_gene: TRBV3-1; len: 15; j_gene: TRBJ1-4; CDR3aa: CASSQVRGTNEKLFF; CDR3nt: TGTGCCAGCAGCCAAGTAAGGGGAACAAATGAAAAACTGTTTTTT
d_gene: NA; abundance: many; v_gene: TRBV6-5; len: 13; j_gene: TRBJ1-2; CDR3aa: CASSYSSSYGYTF; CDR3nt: TGTGCCAGCAGTTACTCAAGCAGCTATGGCTACACCTTC
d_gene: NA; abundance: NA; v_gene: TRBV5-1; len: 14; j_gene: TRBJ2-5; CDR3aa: CASSHKGSPTGQYF; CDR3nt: TGCGCCAGCAGCCACAAGGGGTCTCCAACGGGCCAGTACTTC
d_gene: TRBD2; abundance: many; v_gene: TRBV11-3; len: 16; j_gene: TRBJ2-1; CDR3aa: CASSLPPGGHLDEQFF; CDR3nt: TGTGCCAGCAGCTTACCTCCGGGGGGGCATTTAGATGAGCAGTTCTTC
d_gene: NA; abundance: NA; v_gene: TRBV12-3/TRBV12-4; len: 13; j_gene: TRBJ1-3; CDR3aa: CASSRTGGNTIYF; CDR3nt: TGTGCCAGCAGTCGGACGGGCGGAAACACCATATATTTT
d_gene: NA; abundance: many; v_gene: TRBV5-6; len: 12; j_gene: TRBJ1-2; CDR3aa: CASSIGRDGYTF; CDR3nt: TGTGCCAGCAGCATTGGTAGGGATGGCTACACCTTC
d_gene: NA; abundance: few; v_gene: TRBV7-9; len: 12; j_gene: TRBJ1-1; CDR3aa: CASSLITEEAFF; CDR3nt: TGTGCCAGCAGCTTAATTACAGAAGAAGCTTTCTTT
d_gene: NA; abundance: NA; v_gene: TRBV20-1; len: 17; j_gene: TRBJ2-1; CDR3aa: CSARGAGREPSYNEQFF; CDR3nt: TGCAGTGCTAGAGGTGCGGGGCGGGAACCCTCCTACAATGAGCAGTTCTTC
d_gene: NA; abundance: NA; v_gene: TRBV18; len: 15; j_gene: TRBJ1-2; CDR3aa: CASSPQGGAEEGYTF; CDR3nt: TGTGCCAGCTCACCTCAAGGAGGGGCCGAGGAAGGCTACACCTTC
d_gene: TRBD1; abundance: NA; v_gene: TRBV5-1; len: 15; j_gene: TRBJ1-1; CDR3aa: CASSRDSRGNTEASF; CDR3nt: TGCGCCAGCAGCCGGGACAGCCGGGGGAACACTGAAGCTTCCTTT
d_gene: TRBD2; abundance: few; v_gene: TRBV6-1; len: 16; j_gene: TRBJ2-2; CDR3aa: CASTRTSGDGTGELFF; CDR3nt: TGTGCCAGCACCCGGACTAGCGGGGATGGCACCGGGGAGCTGTTTTTT
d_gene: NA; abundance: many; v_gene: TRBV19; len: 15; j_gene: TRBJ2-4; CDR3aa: CASMGWGEQKNIQYF; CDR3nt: TGTGCCAGTATGGGGTGGGGGGAACAGAAAAACATTCAGTACTTC
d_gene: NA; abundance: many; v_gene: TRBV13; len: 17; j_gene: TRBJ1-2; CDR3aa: CASSLGPLTEKNYGYTF; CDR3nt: TGTGCCAGCAGCTTAGGCCCGCTGACAGAAAAAAACTATGGCTACACCTTC
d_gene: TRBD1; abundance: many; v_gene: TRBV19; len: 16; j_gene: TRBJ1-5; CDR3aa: CASSDQGQGSSQPQHF; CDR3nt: TGTGCCAGTAGCGACCAGGGACAGGGTTCGTCTCAGCCCCAGCATTTT